Shown below are 23 T cell receptor beta chains from a single sample sequenced in a study of shared clonotypes between healthy human individuals. Profiling relied on immunoSEQ multiplex PCR, and the TCRdb table lists in-frame clones only, not all of them. The repertoire consists of approximately 2.3 million clones, with more than 80% occurring once and the leading ten covering 0.39%. Sample: naive CD4+ T cells from PBMCs. Subset meaning: CD45RA+ positively selected. These receptors originate from a man aged 18 to 30 in good health. Some clones in this sample may be carry-over from other donors' samples.

The V call is TRBV5-4, the J call TRBJ2-5; 8 positions agree with TRBD1. The CDR3 has 13 amino acids. With V trimmed by 3 bases and J by 4 bases, 2 bases remained unmatched. In germline, CDR1 is SGHNT, CDR2 YYREEE (reference sequence). The chain's CDR3 is CASSSGTGETQYF. The CDR3 DNA is TGTGCCAGCAGCTCCGGGACAGGAGAGACCCAGTACTTC.

The gene calls are TRBV9 and TRBJ2-2, with D possibly matching TRBD2 (5 bases). The CDR3 sequence is 13 residues long. The germline V gene has CDR1 SGDLS and CDR2 YYNGEE. Trimming cost V 5 bases and J 7 bases, with 12 bases left between them. DNA of the CDR3: TGTGCCAGCAGATTAGCGCTCCACGGGGAGCTGTTTTTT. Amino acids: CASRLALHGELFF.

Concerning this clone itself: Different DNA sequences within this sample yield the same CDR3. V and J are TRBV11-3 and TRBJ1-1; D remains unclear. CDR3 length equals 13 residues. Germline assignment: CDR1 SGHNT and CDR2 YENEEA. V was trimmed by 0 bases and J by 0 bases, leaving 2 bases between them. CDR3 protein: CASSLELNTEAFF. The CDR3 bases are TGTGCCAGCAGCTTAGAATTGAACACTGAAGCTTTCTTT.

The V and J genes are TRBV9 and TRBJ2-3; no clear D. The germline V and J ends were trimmed by 2 bases and 6 bases, with 13 bases remaining between them. CDR3 size: 14 residues. Germline V gives CDR1 SGDLS, CDR2 YYNGEE. The CDR3 region is CASSVGGRHDTQYF. Here the CDR3 DNA reads TGTGCCAGCAGCGTGGGTGGCCGCCACGATACGCAGTATTTT.

This chain links TRBV20-1 with TRBJ2-5; D could derive from TRBD1 or TRBD2 (5 bases each). Germline loops: CDR1 DFQATT, CDR2 SNEGSKA (reference sequence). Trimming took off 6 bases at V and 5 bases at J, with 10 bases between the two ends. The CDR3 is made up of 11 amino acids. Here the CDR3 DNA reads TGCAGTGCGGGGGATGCGGAGACCCAGTACTTC. As protein: CSAGDAETQYF.

CDR3 sequence: CASSLMSLAANTDTQYF. The CDR3 DNA reads TGTGCCAGCAGCTTAATGAGCCTAGCGGCCAACACAGATACGCAGTATTTT. The chain combines TRBV7-3 with TRBJ2-3, with 7 positions matching TRBD2. This CDR3 is 17 amino acids long. Germline CDR1 is SGHTA and CDR2 is FQGTGA. Unmatched junction bases numbered 9, after V lost 1 base and J lost 2 bases.

The count of this clone is one. The V call is TRBV2, the J call TRBJ1-4; maybe TRBD1 (6 bases). CDR1 is SNHLY, CDR2 FYNNEI, per germline. Trimming took 8 bases from V and 1 from J, leaving 11 bases between them. There are 14 residues in the CDR3. The CDR3 loop is CASALQGTNEKLFF. The CDR3 nucleotides read TGTGCCAGCGCCCTACAGGGAACTAATGAAAAACTGTTTTTT.

The rearrangement links TRBV7-3 to TRBJ2-1; D unclear. The CDR3 totals 13 residues. From germline, CDR1 is SGHTA and CDR2 FQGTGA. The V end lost 0 bases, the J end lost 10 bases, and 10 bases lay between the germline ends. CDR3 sequence: CASSLTLRTEQFF. CDR3 coding DNA: TGTGCCAGCAGCTTAACTCTCAGGACGGAGCAGTTCTTC.

This chain joins TRBV7-2 and TRBJ2-2; D gene uncertain. This CDR3 region has 13 residues. Per germline, CDR1 SGHTA and CDR2 FQGNSA. The ends were cut back, 4 bases at V and 5 bases at J, with 8 bases in the middle. CDR3 nucleotides: TGTGCCAGCAGCTCCTCTAGAACCGGGGAGCTGTTTTTT. This gives the protein CASSSSRTGELFF.

In its sample, this clone was seen once. The chain uses TRBV19 and TRBJ2-1; D is perhaps TRBD1 (5 bases). This CDR3 is built from 16 residues. V was trimmed by 4 bases and J by 4 bases, leaving 17 bases between them. CDR1 and CDR2 from the germline V gene are LNHDA and SQIVND (reference sequence). This CDR3 is CASSRPGKLLYNEQFF. In DNA form, the CDR3 reads TGTGCCAGTAGTAGGCCAGGGAAACTCCTTTACAATGAGCAGTTCTTC.

The chain carries TRBV28 and TRBJ1-1; D gene ambiguous. The CDR3 is made up of 15 amino acids. Germline V CDR1 and CDR2: MDHEN, SYDVKM. Between the trimmed V and J ends, which lost 1 base and 0 bases, there was a span of 9 bases. The DNA of the CDR3 is TGTGCCAGCAGTTTATTTAGAAACATGAACACTGAAGCTTTCTTT. This encodes CASSLFRNMNTEAFF.

The J gene is TRBJ2-1, the V gene TRBV7-3; the match to TRBD2 covers 8 bases. Trimming at V came to 4 bases and at J to 6 bases, leaving 5 bases not matched to a gene. The CDR3 contains 14 residues. Germline values: CDR1 SGHTA, CDR2 FQGTGA. This CDR3 reads CASSYSTSANEQFF. The CDR3 DNA reads as TGTGCCAGCAGCTATTCGACTAGCGCCAATGAGCAGTTCTTC.

Notes on this clone: Additional DNA sequences in this sample encode the identical CDR3. The chain is built from TRBV7-3 and TRBJ2-1; TRBD1 agrees at 8 bases. The CDR3 length is 14 residues. V lost 5 bases and J lost 3; bases outside the gene matches: 3. Looked up from germline, CDR1 is SGHTA and CDR2 is FQGTGA. CDR3 DNA sequence: TGTGCCAGCAGCCCAGGACAGGGCTACAATGAGCAGTTCTTC. Translating gives CASSPGQGYNEQFF.

The chain has TRBV29-1 and TRBJ2-3; D may match TRBD1 or TRBD2 (5 bases each). This CDR3 is 14 amino acids long. Per germline, CDR1 SQVTM and CDR2 ANQGSEA. The V end lost 4 bases, the J end lost 4 bases, and 15 bases lay between the germline ends. The CDR3 loop reads CSVGDSGRADTQYF. CDR3 in DNA: TGCAGCGTTGGGGATTCGGGGCGGGCAGATACGCAGTATTTT.

This chain's CDR3 is CASSQTIAGETDTQYF. Written as DNA, the CDR3 is TGTGCCAGCTCACAAACTATAGCGGGGGAAACAGATACGCAGTATTTT. This chain uses TRBV18 with TRBJ2-3; 9 bases match TRBD2. CDR1 is KGHSH, CDR2 LQKENI, per germline. This CDR3 has 16 residues. J lost 3 bases, V lost 4 bases, and 8 bases had no gene match.

J is TRBJ2-2 and V is TRBV4-3, with 9 bases aligning to TRBD2. V shed 0 bases and J 3 bases; nucleotides not matched to a gene: 8. CDR1 is LGHNA, CDR2 YSLEER, per germline. The CDR3 loop spans 18 amino acids. The CDR3 DNA is TGCGCCAGCAGCCAAGACTTCGGACTAGCGCAGTACACCGGGGAGCTGTTTTTT. Residues: CASSQDFGLAQYTGELFF.

The chain links TRBV5-4 to TRBJ2-1, with 10 bases fitting TRBD1. Germline V gene lookup returns CDR1 SGHNT and CDR2 YYREEE (reference sequence). This CDR3 is built from 16 residues. V gave up 1 base and J gave up 7 bases; unmatched junction bases: 8. CDR3 in amino acids: CASSLTRDRGVNEQFF. In nucleotides, the CDR3 is TGTGCCAGCAGCTTGACCAGGGACAGGGGTGTAAATGAGCAGTTCTTC. The full variable domain, its missing parts supplied by reference TRBV5-4 and TRBJ2-1, is ETGVTQSPTHLIKTRGQQVTLRCSSQSGHNTVSWYQQALGQGPQFIFQYYREEENGRGNFPPRFSGLQFPNYSSELNVNALELDDSALYLCASSLTRDRGVNEQFFGPGTRLTVL.

This clone is a singleton in its sample. V is TRBV2 and J is TRBJ2-5; D might be TRBD1 (8 bases). Trimming pared 4 bases from V and 3 bases from J, leaving 12 bases between. The CDR3 consists of 14 residues. Looked up from germline, CDR1 is SNHLY and CDR2 is FYNNEI. This chain's CDR3 is CASSGQGREETQYF. The CDR3 nucleotides read TGTGCCAGCAGTGGACAGGGGAGGGAAGAGACCCAGTACTTC.

This clone was observed a single time. CDR3 bases: TGTGCCAGCAGCTTTCGACATTCGCGACAGGCTGTATATGGCTACACCTTC. It specifies CASSFRHSRQAVYGYTF. V is TRBV11-2 and J is TRBJ1-2; D possibly corresponds to TRBD1 (6 bases). V dropped 3 bases and J dropped 5 bases, with 22 bases sitting between them. Germline V gene sequence: CDR1 SGHAT, CDR2 FQNNGV. The CDR3 has 17 residues.

This clone was observed a handful of times. V is TRBV7-2 and J is TRBJ1-1, with 8 bases fitting TRBD1. The germline gives CDR1 SGHTA, CDR2 FQGNSA. Trimming removed 5 bases from V and 8 bases from J; junction bases left unmatched: 7. The CDR3 totals 13 residues. CDR3 DNA sequence: TGTGCCAGCAGCAGGGACAGGCCTAACGAAGCTTTCTTT. Amino acid sequence: CASSRDRPNEAFF.

This chain connects TRBV11-2 to TRBJ1-1, with a weak D call TRBD1 (5 bases). V shed 7 bases and J shed 2 bases, with 14 bases lying between them. Germline V gives CDR1 SGHAT, CDR2 FQNNGV. This CDR3 is 14 amino acids long. CDR3 in DNA: TGTGCCAGCACCACATGGAGGGGTAACACTGAAGCTTTCTTT. Translating gives CASTTWRGNTEAFF.

The chain recombines TRBV28 with TRBJ1-4; D is possibly TRBD1 (6 bases). This CDR3 comprises 13 residues. Germline-derived CDR1 and CDR2 are MDHEN and SYDVKM. This chain's CDR3 is CAVRGAIREKLFF. The DNA for the CDR3 is TGTGCAGTCCGGGGGGCAATAAGGGAAAAACTGTTTTTT.

V is TRBV27 and J is TRBJ2-1; D may match TRBD1 or TRBD2 (5 bases each). CDR3 length: 16 residues. V was clipped by 8 bases and J by 0 bases, with 17 bases between them. From germline, CDR1 is MNHEY and CDR2 SMNVEV (reference sequence). The CDR3 nucleotides are TGTGCCAGCGTAAGTCGGGGCCGGGGCTCCTACAATGAGCAGTTCTTC. This codes for CASVSRGRGSYNEQFF.